This TCR beta chain emerged from a study of beta chain features in type 1 diabetes. Findings and limits, study-wide: Significant though moderate, a shortening of TCRB CDR3s appeared in all four CD4+ subsets of Type 1 diabetes patients. The naive, central memory and Treg TCRB repertoires of patients appeared to be more similar to one another than those of healthy donors.

There are 14 residues in the CDR3. Germline V gene lookup returns CDR1 MDHEN and CDR2 SYDVKM. Unmatched junction bases numbered 6, after V lost 6 bases and J lost 4 bases. The investigators reverse transcribed all of the isolated RNA, so they sequenced expressed TCRB transcripts. Sequenced by immunoSEQ multiplex PCR; TCRdb stores in-frame clones only, minus some. The data hold approximately 100,000 clones, with about 26% observed a single time. The table lists this clone with a few counts. Its antigen is unidentified. The J gene is TRBJ1-2, the V gene TRBV28, with 9 bases matching TRBD1. The TCR originated in a woman aged 18-29 years with type 1 diabetes. What was sequenced was central memory CD4+ T cells from blood. As DNA, the CDR3 is TGTGCCAGCAGCCCCGGGACAGGGATCTATGGCTACACCTTC. This gives the protein CASSPGTGIYGYTF.